The rows below give T cell receptor beta chains drawn from one sample of a study of regulatory T cells in long-lasting Graves disease. TCRdb used MiXCR to reprocess the multiplex PCR reads, holding one entry per CDR3 protein. The table records approximately 460,000 distinct CDR3 sequences, 16% of them present only once. Another study also made use of these data, one on T cells in Graves' hyperthyroidism and ophthalmopathy.

Specimen: peripheral blood mononuclear cells (PBMCs), collected at new diagnosis, from a patient treated with antithyroid drugs. The receptors come from a woman younger than 45 with Graves disease. The CDR3 runs from the conserved cysteine through the conserved F or W. Fields, in order: CDR3 DNA, CDR3 protein, clone size, J gene, V gene, D gene. D genes are given only for firm matches. Where a row states a size, it is once, few, many or the class of an expanded clone; other rows omit it.

CDR3nt: TGCAGTGCTAGTTCAGCGGGAGCTTCAAATGAGCAGTTCTTC
CDR3aa: CSASSAGASNEQFF
abundance: many
j_gene: TRBJ2-1
v_gene: TRBV20-1
d_gene: TRBD2

CDR3nt: TGTGCCAGCAGTTCCCTAGAACAGTACCAAGAGACCCAGTACTTC
CDR3aa: CASSSLEQYQETQYF
abundance: -
j_gene: TRBJ2-5
v_gene: TRBV6-2/TRBV6-3
d_gene: -

CDR3nt: TGTGCCATCAGTGTGGATCAGCCCGCCTATGGCTACACCTTC
CDR3aa: CAISVDQPAYGYTF
abundance: few
j_gene: TRBJ1-2
v_gene: TRBV10-3
d_gene: -

CDR3nt: TGTGCCAGCAGGCCACCAAGCTCTGGAAACACCATATATTTT
CDR3aa: CASRPPSSGNTIYF
abundance: -
j_gene: TRBJ1-3
v_gene: TRBV12-3/TRBV12-4
d_gene: -

CDR3nt: TGCGCCAGCAGCCAAGTTGCGGCCGGTGAAGCTTTCTTT
CDR3aa: CASSQVAAGEAFF
abundance: -
j_gene: TRBJ1-1
v_gene: TRBV4-3
d_gene: -

CDR3nt: TGTGCCAGCAGAACGACAGTCGGGAAGGGGGCCAAAAACATTCAGTACTTC
CDR3aa: CASRTTVGKGAKNIQYF
abundance: few
j_gene: TRBJ2-4
v_gene: TRBV7-9
d_gene: -

CDR3nt: TGTGCCAGCAGCTCAACTAGCGGGAGGGTTGAGACCCAGTACTTC
CDR3aa: CASSSTSGRVETQYF
abundance: many
j_gene: TRBJ2-5
v_gene: TRBV7-9
d_gene: TRBD2

CDR3nt: TGTGCCAGCCAGCGCAGGGATCCGGGCCTTAATCAGCCCCAGCATTTT
CDR3aa: CASQRRDPGLNQPQHF
abundance: many
j_gene: TRBJ1-5
v_gene: TRBV28
d_gene: -

CDR3nt: TGTGCCAGCAGTTTTGTAGTCATTTCCGTCCCGGGACAGGGGCTGAGCACAGATACGCAGTATTTT
CDR3aa: CASSFVVISVPGQGLSTDTQYF
abundance: -
j_gene: TRBJ2-3
v_gene: TRBV28
d_gene: TRBD1

CDR3nt: TGTGCCAGCAGTTGGACAGGGCCCCACTACGAGCAGTACTTC
CDR3aa: CASSWTGPHYEQYF
abundance: few
j_gene: TRBJ2-7
v_gene: TRBV6-2/TRBV6-3
d_gene: TRBD1

CDR3nt: TGTGCCGGCAGCTTACCTCTGGGTAACACTGAAGCTTTCTTT
CDR3aa: CAGSLPLGNTEAFF
abundance: -
j_gene: TRBJ1-1
v_gene: TRBV7-2
d_gene: -

CDR3nt: TGTGCCAGCTCACCGACCGGGACAGGGGATATTGAGCAGTTCTTC
CDR3aa: CASSPTGTGDIEQFF
abundance: many
j_gene: TRBJ2-1
v_gene: TRBV18
d_gene: TRBD1

CDR3nt: TGTGCCAGCAGCCTGGGAGCGGGAGACTCCTACGAGCAGTACTTC
CDR3aa: CASSLGAGDSYEQYF
abundance: many
j_gene: TRBJ2-7
v_gene: TRBV9
d_gene: TRBD2

CDR3nt: TGTGCCAGCAGTTTCGCCCGGGGCAGCCAAACCCCCTACGAGCAGTACTTC
CDR3aa: CASSFARGSQTPYEQYF
abundance: few
j_gene: TRBJ2-7
v_gene: TRBV6-2/TRBV6-3
d_gene: -

CDR3nt: TGTGCCACCAGCAGAGATGCAAGCTCTGGAAACACCATATATTTT
CDR3aa: CATSRDASSGNTIYF
abundance: -
j_gene: TRBJ1-3
v_gene: TRBV15
d_gene: -

CDR3nt: TGTGCCAGCAGCTTCCACCGGGACAGGGTAACTGGAAACACCATATATTTT
CDR3aa: CASSFHRDRVTGNTIYF
abundance: many
j_gene: TRBJ1-3
v_gene: TRBV5-8
d_gene: TRBD1

CDR3nt: -
CDR3aa: CASSFYICSARPSPAYEQYF
abundance: -
j_gene: TRBJ2-7
v_gene: TRBV7-8
d_gene: -

CDR3nt: TGTGCCAGCAGCCACGTAGAGAAATATGAAAAACTGTTTTTT
CDR3aa: CASSHVEKYEKLFF
abundance: many
j_gene: TRBJ1-4
v_gene: TRBV3-1
d_gene: -

CDR3nt: TGTGCCAGCAGCTTACCTGGACAGGGTAACTATGGCTACACCTTC
CDR3aa: CASSLPGQGNYGYTF
abundance: many
j_gene: TRBJ1-2
v_gene: TRBV7-9
d_gene: TRBD1

CDR3nt: TGCGCCAGCAGCGCCGGCCTAGCGGGAGGGCCGGGAGATGAGCAGTTCTTC
CDR3aa: CASSAGLAGGPGDEQFF
abundance: many
j_gene: TRBJ2-1
v_gene: TRBV5-1
d_gene: TRBD2

CDR3nt: TGCAGCGTTGTGCCGAGCAATGAGCAGTTCTTC
CDR3aa: CSVVPSNEQFF
abundance: -
j_gene: TRBJ2-1
v_gene: TRBV29-1
d_gene: -

CDR3nt: TGCGCCAGCAGTGAGTCAAAGCCAGATACGCAGTATTTT
CDR3aa: CASSESKPDTQYF
abundance: -
j_gene: TRBJ2-3
v_gene: TRBV10-2
d_gene: -

CDR3nt: TGCAGTGCTAACCTACAGGCAAACACCGGGGAGCTGTTTTTT
CDR3aa: CSANLQANTGELFF
abundance: few
j_gene: TRBJ2-2
v_gene: TRBV20-1
d_gene: -

CDR3nt: TGTGCCAGCAGTTACTTAAGCCAAATCTTATCGGGAGGCTACACCTTC
CDR3aa: CASSYLSQILSGGYTF
abundance: -
j_gene: TRBJ1-2
v_gene: TRBV6-2/TRBV6-3
d_gene: -

CDR3nt: TGTGCCTCAGGCCCGGGAGCTAACTATGGCTACACCTTC
CDR3aa: CASGPGANYGYTF
abundance: many
j_gene: TRBJ1-2
v_gene: TRBV28
d_gene: -

CDR3nt: TGCGCCAGCAGCTTAGAACAGGGACCAGATACGCAGTATTTT
CDR3aa: CASSLEQGPDTQYF
abundance: many
j_gene: TRBJ2-3
v_gene: TRBV5-1
d_gene: -

CDR3nt: TGTGCCAGCAGTTACAAAAATTCACCCCTCCACTTT
CDR3aa: CASSYKNSPLHF
abundance: -
j_gene: TRBJ1-6
v_gene: TRBV6-2/TRBV6-3
d_gene: -

CDR3nt: TGCAGCGTTGAATTAGCGGGAGTAGGCAGAGAGACCCAGTACTTC
CDR3aa: CSVELAGVGRETQYF
abundance: many
j_gene: TRBJ2-5
v_gene: TRBV29-1
d_gene: TRBD2

CDR3nt: TGTGCCAGCAGTTCGATAGACAGGACTGAAAAACTGTTTTTT
CDR3aa: CASSSIDRTEKLFF
abundance: many
j_gene: TRBJ1-4
v_gene: TRBV2
d_gene: -

CDR3nt: TGTGCCAGCAGCCCCATAGGGCGCTCTGGAAACACCATATATTTT
CDR3aa: CASSPIGRSGNTIYF
abundance: many
j_gene: TRBJ1-3
v_gene: TRBV2
d_gene: -

CDR3nt: TGCAGTGCTATCAATAGCGGGAGTTCCTACGAGCAGTACTTC
CDR3aa: CSAINSGSSYEQYF
abundance: many
j_gene: TRBJ2-7
v_gene: TRBV20-1
d_gene: TRBD2

CDR3nt: TGTGCCAGCTCACGCGGACTAGCGCGTTCCTACGAGCAGTACTTC
CDR3aa: CASSRGLARSYEQYF
abundance: -
j_gene: TRBJ2-7
v_gene: TRBV18
d_gene: TRBD2

CDR3nt: TGTGCCATCACCGACCGGGACTATTACAATGAGCAGTTCTTC
CDR3aa: CAITDRDYYNEQFF
abundance: few
j_gene: TRBJ2-1
v_gene: TRBV10-3
d_gene: TRBD2

CDR3nt: TGTGCCAGCAGGGGACAGGGGGCTAATGAGCAGTTCTTC
CDR3aa: CASRGQGANEQFF
abundance: many
j_gene: TRBJ2-1
v_gene: TRBV7-9
d_gene: TRBD1

CDR3nt: TGTGCCAGCAGCGGGACAGGGGCGATCGTGTCAACTAATGAAAAACTGTTTTTT
CDR3aa: CASSGTGAIVSTNEKLFF
abundance: many
j_gene: TRBJ1-4
v_gene: TRBV6-1
d_gene: TRBD1

CDR3nt: TGTGCCAGCAGCGTATCTATCAGCACAGATACGCAGTATTTT
CDR3aa: CASSVSISTDTQYF
abundance: many
j_gene: TRBJ2-3
v_gene: TRBV9
d_gene: -

CDR3nt: TGCGCCAGCAGCCAAGTGCGTGGTAATGAAAAACTGTTTTTT
CDR3aa: CASSQVRGNEKLFF
abundance: -
j_gene: TRBJ1-4
v_gene: TRBV4-1
d_gene: -

CDR3nt: TGTGCCAGCAGCCTGACTAGCGCGGGGACCCAGTACTTC
CDR3aa: CASSLTSAGTQYF
abundance: many
j_gene: TRBJ2-5
v_gene: TRBV28
d_gene: TRBD2

CDR3nt: TGTGCCAGCAGTGTCCTTGGGCGTGGGCTAGGCGGGGAGCTGTTTTTT
CDR3aa: CASSVLGRGLGGELFF
abundance: once
j_gene: TRBJ2-2
v_gene: TRBV2
d_gene: -

CDR3nt: TGTGCCATCAGTGACGAGGGGCTCCCTTCGAACACCGGGGAGCTGTTTTTT
CDR3aa: CAISDEGLPSNTGELFF
abundance: many
j_gene: TRBJ2-2
v_gene: TRBV10-3
d_gene: -

CDR3nt: TGTGCCAGCAGTGCTGGGACAGCACCCGGAGAGACCCAGTACTTC
CDR3aa: CASSAGTAPGETQYF
abundance: many
j_gene: TRBJ2-5
v_gene: TRBV28
d_gene: TRBD1

CDR3nt: TGCAGCGTTGTACCGGGCCCAAGCACAGATACGCAGTATTTT
CDR3aa: CSVVPGPSTDTQYF
abundance: few
j_gene: TRBJ2-3
v_gene: TRBV29-1
d_gene: -

CDR3nt: TGTGCCAGCAGGGCGGGGGCTAGGGACACTGAAGCTTTCTTT
CDR3aa: CASRAGARDTEAFF
abundance: -
j_gene: TRBJ1-1
v_gene: TRBV2
d_gene: -

CDR3nt: TGTGCCAGCAGTCTATTTTTAGCGCGTGGAGACCTCACAGATACGCAGTATTTT
CDR3aa: CASSLFLARGDLTDTQYF
abundance: many
j_gene: TRBJ2-3
v_gene: TRBV27
d_gene: -

CDR3nt: TGTGCCAGCAGTGGGACAGAACAAGAGACCCAGTACTTC
CDR3aa: CASSGTEQETQYF
abundance: many
j_gene: TRBJ2-5
v_gene: TRBV6-1
d_gene: -

CDR3nt: TGTGCCAGCAGTCCTCTAGCGGGAGGGCCGAGGGAGCAGTACTTC
CDR3aa: CASSPLAGGPREQYF
abundance: many
j_gene: TRBJ2-7
v_gene: TRBV12-3/TRBV12-4
d_gene: TRBD2

CDR3nt: TGCAGTGCTAGACGCCGGGGGAAGGTTGAAAAACTGTTTTTT
CDR3aa: CSARRRGKVEKLFF
abundance: -
j_gene: TRBJ1-4
v_gene: TRBV20-1
d_gene: -

CDR3nt: TGCGCCAGCAGCTCCGGGACAGGGGGGAACACTGAAGCTTTCTTT
CDR3aa: CASSSGTGGNTEAFF
abundance: -
j_gene: TRBJ1-1
v_gene: TRBV5-1
d_gene: TRBD1

CDR3nt: TGTGCCAGCAGTCTCCCGCCCGGGGAGCTGTTTTTT
CDR3aa: CASSLPPGELFF
abundance: many
j_gene: TRBJ2-2
v_gene: TRBV6-1
d_gene: -

CDR3nt: TGTGCCAGCAGCCAAGAGCCTCAAGGGAAGGAAGCCGATCAGCCCCAGCATTTT
CDR3aa: CASSQEPQGKEADQPQHF
abundance: once
j_gene: TRBJ1-5
v_gene: TRBV14
d_gene: -

CDR3nt: TGTGCCAGCTCACGGGCTAACACTGAAGCTTTCTTT
CDR3aa: CASSRANTEAFF
abundance: many
j_gene: TRBJ1-1
v_gene: TRBV18
d_gene: -

CDR3nt: TGTGCCAGCAGCTTGCTGGAGGGCGGGGAAGAGACCCAGTACTTC
CDR3aa: CASSLLEGGEETQYF
abundance: few
j_gene: TRBJ2-5
v_gene: TRBV5-8
d_gene: -

CDR3nt: TGTGCCAGCTCACCCCGGCGTAGAGCGCCGGAGGAGCAGTACTTC
CDR3aa: CASSPRRRAPEEQYF
abundance: many
j_gene: TRBJ2-7
v_gene: TRBV18
d_gene: -

CDR3nt: TGTGCCAGCAGTCCCCGTTGGGATGCGGGAGGCACAGATACGCAGTATTTT
CDR3aa: CASSPRWDAGGTDTQYF
abundance: many
j_gene: TRBJ2-3
v_gene: TRBV6-1
d_gene: TRBD2

CDR3nt: TGCGCCAGCAGCTTAAGCCAGGGTGTCGACTACGAGCAGTACTTC
CDR3aa: CASSLSQGVDYEQYF
abundance: many
j_gene: TRBJ2-7
v_gene: TRBV5-1
d_gene: -

CDR3nt: TGTGCCAGCAGCTTGTTTTCAGGGTCCCATAACTATGGCTACACCTTC
CDR3aa: CASSLFSGSHNYGYTF
abundance: many
j_gene: TRBJ1-2
v_gene: TRBV5-4
d_gene: -

CDR3nt: TGTGCCAGCAGCTTAGCCCCGATTCGGGAGACCCAGTACTTC
CDR3aa: CASSLAPIRETQYF
abundance: many
j_gene: TRBJ2-5
v_gene: TRBV11-2
d_gene: -

CDR3nt: TGTGCCAGCAGCCTGTTCGACAGGACCTACAATGAGCAGTTCTTC
CDR3aa: CASSLFDRTYNEQFF
abundance: many
j_gene: TRBJ2-1
v_gene: TRBV13
d_gene: -

CDR3nt: TGTGCCAGCAGTCTTCTTACTTCTTACACTGAAGCTTTCTTT
CDR3aa: CASSLLTSYTEAFF
abundance: many
j_gene: TRBJ1-1
v_gene: TRBV6-1
d_gene: -

CDR3nt: TGTGCCAGCAGCGAGCAAGAGGCAGGAGCCAAAAACATTCAGTACTTC
CDR3aa: CASSEQEAGAKNIQYF
abundance: few
j_gene: TRBJ2-4
v_gene: TRBV7-9
d_gene: -